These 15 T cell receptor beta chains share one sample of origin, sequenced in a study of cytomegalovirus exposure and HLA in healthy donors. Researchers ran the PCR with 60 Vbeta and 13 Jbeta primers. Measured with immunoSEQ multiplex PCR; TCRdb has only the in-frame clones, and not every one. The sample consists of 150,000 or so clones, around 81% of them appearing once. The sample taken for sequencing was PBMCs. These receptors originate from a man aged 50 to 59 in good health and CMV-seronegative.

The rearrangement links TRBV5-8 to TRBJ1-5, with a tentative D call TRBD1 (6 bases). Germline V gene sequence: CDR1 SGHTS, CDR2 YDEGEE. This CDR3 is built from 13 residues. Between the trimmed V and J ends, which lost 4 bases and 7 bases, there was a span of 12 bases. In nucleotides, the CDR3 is TGTGCCAGCAGCAGTTTACAGGGACAGCCCCAGCATTTT. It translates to CASSSLQGQPQHF.

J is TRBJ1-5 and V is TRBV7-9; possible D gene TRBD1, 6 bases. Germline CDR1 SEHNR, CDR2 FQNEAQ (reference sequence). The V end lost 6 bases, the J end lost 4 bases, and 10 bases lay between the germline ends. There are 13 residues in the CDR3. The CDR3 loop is CASSYQGNQPQHF. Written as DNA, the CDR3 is TGTGCCAGCAGTTATCAGGGGAATCAGCCCCAGCATTTT.

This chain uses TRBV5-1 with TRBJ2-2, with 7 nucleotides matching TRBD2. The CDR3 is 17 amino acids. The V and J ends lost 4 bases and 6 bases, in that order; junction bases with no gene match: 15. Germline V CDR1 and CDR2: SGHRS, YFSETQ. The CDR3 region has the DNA TGCGCCAGCAGCGCCATAGGGAGCGGGAAGGCAGCCGGGGAGCTGTTTTTT. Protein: CASSAIGSGKAAGELFF.

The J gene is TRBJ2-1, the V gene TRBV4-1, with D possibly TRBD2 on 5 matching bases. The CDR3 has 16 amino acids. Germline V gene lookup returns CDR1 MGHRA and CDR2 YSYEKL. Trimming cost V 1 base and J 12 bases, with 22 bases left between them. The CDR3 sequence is CASSQGRVGLPIGQFF. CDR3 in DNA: TGCGCCAGCAGCCAAGGAAGAGTCGGACTCCCCATAGGGCAGTTCTTC.

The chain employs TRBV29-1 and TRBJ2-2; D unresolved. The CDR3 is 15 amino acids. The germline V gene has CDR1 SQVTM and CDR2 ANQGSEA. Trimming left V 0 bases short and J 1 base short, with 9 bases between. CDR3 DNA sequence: TGCAGCGTTGAAGATTGGGCAGGGAACACCGGGGAGCTGTTTTTT. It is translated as CSVEDWAGNTGELFF.

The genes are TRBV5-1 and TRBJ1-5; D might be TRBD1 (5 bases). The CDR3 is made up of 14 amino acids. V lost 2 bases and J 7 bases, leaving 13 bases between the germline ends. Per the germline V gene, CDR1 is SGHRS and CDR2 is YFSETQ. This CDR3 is CASSFTGTGQPQHF. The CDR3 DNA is TGCGCCAGCAGCTTTACAGGAACCGGGCAGCCCCAGCATTTT.

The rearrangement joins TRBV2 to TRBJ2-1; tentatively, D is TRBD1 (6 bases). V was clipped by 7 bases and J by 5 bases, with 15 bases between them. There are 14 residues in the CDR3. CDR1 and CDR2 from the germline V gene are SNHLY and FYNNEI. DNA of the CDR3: TGTGCCAGCACTCCTTTAGGGGGAGACAATGAGCAGTTCTTC. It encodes CASTPLGGDNEQFF.

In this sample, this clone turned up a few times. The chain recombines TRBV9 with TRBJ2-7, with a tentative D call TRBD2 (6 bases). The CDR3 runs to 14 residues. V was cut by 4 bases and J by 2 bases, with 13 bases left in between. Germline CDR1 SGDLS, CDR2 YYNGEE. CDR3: CASSRGGSTYEQYF. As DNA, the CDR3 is TGTGCCAGCAGCCGGGGAGGATCAACCTACGAGCAGTACTTC.

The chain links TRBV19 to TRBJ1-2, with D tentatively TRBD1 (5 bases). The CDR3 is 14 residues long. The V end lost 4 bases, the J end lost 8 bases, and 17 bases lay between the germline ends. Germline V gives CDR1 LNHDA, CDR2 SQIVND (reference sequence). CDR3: CASSSWGQVKGYTF. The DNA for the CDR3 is TGTGCCAGTAGTAGTTGGGGCCAGGTGAAAGGCTACACCTTC. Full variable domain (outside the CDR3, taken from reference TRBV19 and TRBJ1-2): DGGITQSPKYLFRKEGQNVTLSCEQNLNHDAMYWYRQDPGQGLRLIYYSQIVNDFQKGDIAEGYSVSREKKESFPLTVTSAQKNPTAFYLCASSSWGQVKGYTFGSGTRLTVV.

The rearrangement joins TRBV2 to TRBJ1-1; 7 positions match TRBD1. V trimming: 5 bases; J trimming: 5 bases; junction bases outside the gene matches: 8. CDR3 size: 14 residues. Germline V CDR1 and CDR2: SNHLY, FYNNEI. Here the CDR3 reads CASSSDREGTEAFF. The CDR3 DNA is TGTGCCAGCAGTTCCGACAGGGAAGGGACTGAAGCTTTCTTT.

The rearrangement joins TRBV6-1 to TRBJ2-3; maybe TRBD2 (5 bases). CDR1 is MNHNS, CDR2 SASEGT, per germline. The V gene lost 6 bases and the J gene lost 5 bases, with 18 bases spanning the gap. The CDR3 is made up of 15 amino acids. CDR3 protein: CASRTTSSAGDTQYF. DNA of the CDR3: TGTGCCAGCAGGACTACGAGCAGCGCCGGAGATACGCAGTATTTT.

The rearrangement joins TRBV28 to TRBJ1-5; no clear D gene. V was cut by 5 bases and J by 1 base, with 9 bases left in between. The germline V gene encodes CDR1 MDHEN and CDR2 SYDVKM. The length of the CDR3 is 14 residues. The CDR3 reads CASSRGGSNQPQHF. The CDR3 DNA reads TGTGCCAGCAGTAGAGGCGGCAGCAATCAGCCCCAGCATTTT.

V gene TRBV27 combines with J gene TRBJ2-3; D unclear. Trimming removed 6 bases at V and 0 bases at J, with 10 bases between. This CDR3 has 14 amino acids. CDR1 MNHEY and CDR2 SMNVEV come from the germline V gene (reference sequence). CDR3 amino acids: CASSTLRSTDTQYF. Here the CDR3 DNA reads TGTGCCAGCAGCACTCTCCGTAGCACAGATACGCAGTATTTT.

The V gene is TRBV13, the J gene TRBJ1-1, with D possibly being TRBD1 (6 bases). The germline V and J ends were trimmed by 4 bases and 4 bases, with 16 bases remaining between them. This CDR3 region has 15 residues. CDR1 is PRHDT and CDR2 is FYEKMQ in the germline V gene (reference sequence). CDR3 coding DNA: TGTGCCAGCAGCTCCAGACAGGTTCCGGGCACTGAAGCTTTCTTT. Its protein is CASSSRQVPGTEAFF.

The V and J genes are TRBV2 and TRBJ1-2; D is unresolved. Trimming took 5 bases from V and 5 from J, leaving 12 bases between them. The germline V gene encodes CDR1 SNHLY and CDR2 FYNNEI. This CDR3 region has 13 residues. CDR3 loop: CASSREGSYGYTF. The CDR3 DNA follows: TGTGCCAGCAGTCGGGAAGGCTCTTATGGCTACACCTTC. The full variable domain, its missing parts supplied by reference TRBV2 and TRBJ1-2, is EPEVTQTPSHQVTQMGQEVILRCVPISNHLYFYWYRQILGQKVEFLVSFYNNEISEKSEIFDDQFSVERPDGSNFTLKIRSTKLEDSAMYFCASSREGSYGYTFGSGTRLTVV.